This TCR beta chain originates from a study of cytomegalovirus exposure and HLA in healthy donors. Overall study results and limits: Per published reports, the classifier diagnosed cytomegalovirus status with high specificity and sensitivity. A prior analysis recorded that most TCR beta V segments were productive about 90% or about 30% of the time. TCR beta V- and J-gene trimming, according to a later analysis, was linked to a missense DCLRE1C variant. Highest at DRB1 and lowest at HLA-C, TCR association rates differed among HLA loci in a later analysis.

A few counts support this clone. Antigen: not known. With 60 Vbeta and 13 Jbeta primers, the PCR was carried out. Produced via immunoSEQ multiplex PCR; TCRdb's table is partial and in-frame only. The sample has roughly 160,000 clones; over 60% are singletons. Germline CDR1 SGHAT, CDR2 FQNNGV. After removal of 5 bases from V and 0 bases from J, the junction contained 7 bases not matched to a gene. The CDR3 has 16 residues. The clonotype was recovered from a girl aged 5-17 years in good health and CMV-seronegative. V and J are TRBV11-2 and TRBJ2-3; 8 bases agree with TRBD2. The sequencing input was PBMCs. CDR3 protein: CASSPGLAGSTDTQYF. CDR3 nucleotides: TGTGCCAGCAGCCCAGGACTAGCAGGGAGCACAGATACGCAGTATTTT.